These T cell receptor beta chains were read from a single sample in a study of Ad26.COV2.S vaccination and SARS-CoV-2 variants. Profiled with immunoSEQ multiplex PCR; TCRdb holds only in-frame clones, not every one. The sample yields 360,000 or so clones, over 75% seen once. The sequencing used peripheral blood, collected in a trial of Ad26.COV2.S vaccine versus placebo. These receptors came from a person between 18 and 65 years old who received the Ad26.COV2.S COVID-19 vaccine or a placebo. CDR3s include the opening cysteine and the closing phenylalanine or tryptophan. Fields, in order: clone size, V gene, D gene, J gene, CDR3 protein, CDR3 DNA. D genes are given only for firm matches. Not all rows give a size; the values are once, few, many and, for expanded clones, a class.

clone size: NA; V gene: TRBV27; D gene: NA; J gene: TRBJ2-5; CDR3 protein: CASSFTHGETQYF; CDR3 DNA: TGTGCCAGCAGTTTTACACATGGGGAGACCCAGTACTTC
clone size: NA; V gene: TRBV9; D gene: TRBD2; J gene: TRBJ2-3; CDR3 protein: CASSVATTSGRYTDTQYF; CDR3 DNA: TGTGCCAGCAGCGTAGCTACTACTAGCGGGAGATACACAGATACGCAGTATTTT
clone size: once; V gene: TRBV4-2; D gene: NA; J gene: TRBJ1-1; CDR3 protein: CASSREGGSGNTEAFF; CDR3 DNA: TGTGCCAGCAGCCGGGAGGGGGGTTCGGGGAACACTGAAGCTTTCTTT
clone size: NA; V gene: TRBV9; D gene: TRBD1; J gene: TRBJ1-1; CDR3 protein: CASSTTPGTAYTEAFF; CDR3 DNA: TGTGCCAGCAGCACAACCCCCGGGACAGCGTACACTGAAGCTTTCTTT
clone size: NA; V gene: TRBV30; D gene: NA; J gene: TRBJ1-2; CDR3 protein: CAWSREWDDGYTF; CDR3 DNA: TGTGCCTGGAGTAGGGAGTGGGATGATGGCTACACCTTC
clone size: NA; V gene: TRBV7-3; D gene: NA; J gene: TRBJ2-3; CDR3 protein: CASSFFGTDTQYF; CDR3 DNA: TGTGCCAGCAGCTTTTTTGGAACAGATACGCAGTATTTT
clone size: NA; V gene: TRBV6-2/TRBV6-3; D gene: NA; J gene: TRBJ1-6; CDR3 protein: CASSYPRASSYNSPLHF; CDR3 DNA: TGTGCCAGCAGTTACCCCCGGGCCAGCTCCTATAATTCACCCCTCCACTTT
clone size: NA; V gene: TRBV6-5; D gene: NA; J gene: TRBJ2-5; CDR3 protein: CASSYSGGRVETQYF; CDR3 DNA: TGTGCCAGCAGTTACTCGGGGGGCAGGGTCGAGACCCAGTACTTC
clone size: NA; V gene: TRBV7-3; D gene: NA; J gene: TRBJ1-2; CDR3 protein: CASSLGGGYGYTF; CDR3 DNA: TGTGCCAGCAGCTTGGGGGGCGGCTATGGCTACACCTTC
clone size: NA; V gene: TRBV11-2; D gene: NA; J gene: TRBJ1-2; CDR3 protein: CASSPRMRRGTSNYGYTF; CDR3 DNA: TGTGCCAGCAGCCCCCGAATGAGGCGTGGGACTTCTAACTATGGCTACACCTTC
clone size: few; V gene: TRBV19; D gene: TRBD1; J gene: TRBJ2-5; CDR3 protein: CASSSTGTGRGETQYF; CDR3 DNA: TGTGCCAGTAGTAGTACCGGGACAGGGAGAGGAGAGACCCAGTACTTC
clone size: NA; V gene: TRBV27; D gene: NA; J gene: TRBJ1-5; CDR3 protein: CASSPLHSNQPQHF; CDR3 DNA: TGTGCCAGCAGCCCTCTTCATAGCAATCAGCCCCAGCATTTT
clone size: NA; V gene: TRBV29-1; D gene: TRBD1; J gene: TRBJ2-6; CDR3 protein: CSVHPGTGASGANVLTF; CDR3 DNA: TGCAGCGTTCACCCCGGGACAGGGGCCTCTGGGGCCAACGTCCTGACTTTC
clone size: NA; V gene: TRBV7-3; D gene: TRBD1; J gene: TRBJ1-4; CDR3 protein: CASSLTGQGRGNEKLFF; CDR3 DNA: TGTGCCAGCAGCTTAACGGGACAGGGGCGGGGTAATGAAAAACTGTTTTTT
clone size: NA; V gene: TRBV30; D gene: NA; J gene: TRBJ2-3; CDR3 protein: CAWSRIGGRKDTQYF; CDR3 DNA: TGTGCCTGGAGTCGTATCGGGGGGCGAAAAGATACGCAGTATTTT
clone size: NA; V gene: TRBV29-1; D gene: NA; J gene: TRBJ1-1; CDR3 protein: CSVLGQRMNTEAFF; CDR3 DNA: TGCAGCGTTTTAGGGCAGAGAATGAACACTGAAGCTTTCTTT
clone size: NA; V gene: TRBV5-4; D gene: TRBD2; J gene: TRBJ2-3; CDR3 protein: CASSPGGLAGTDTQYF; CDR3 DNA: TGTGCCAGCAGCCCTGGGGGACTAGCGGGCACAGATACGCAGTATTTT
clone size: NA; V gene: TRBV27; D gene: NA; J gene: TRBJ1-5; CDR3 protein: CASSPRPRSDSNQPQHF; CDR3 DNA: TGTGCCAGCAGTCCCCGCCCTAGGTCAGATAGCAATCAGCCCCAGCATTTT
clone size: NA; V gene: TRBV15; D gene: TRBD1; J gene: TRBJ2-7; CDR3 protein: CATSRTGVFYEQYF; CDR3 DNA: TGTGCCACCAGCCGGACAGGGGTTTTTTACGAGCAGTACTTC
clone size: NA; V gene: TRBV28; D gene: NA; J gene: TRBJ2-7; CDR3 protein: CASSLGPGDSTYEQYF; CDR3 DNA: TGTGCCAGCAGTTTGGGGCCAGGGGATTCCACCTACGAGCAGTACTTC
clone size: once; V gene: TRBV19; D gene: TRBD2; J gene: TRBJ2-1; CDR3 protein: CASRMTSGLTQFF; CDR3 DNA: TGTGCCAGTAGAATGACTAGCGGCCTAACGCAGTTCTTC
clone size: NA; V gene: TRBV7-9; D gene: NA; J gene: TRBJ2-7; CDR3 protein: CASSQESYEQYF; CDR3 DNA: TGTGCCAGCAGCCAGGAATCCTACGAGCAGTACTTC
clone size: NA; V gene: TRBV4-3; D gene: TRBD1; J gene: TRBJ2-1; CDR3 protein: CASSQDFPGQGPHNEQFF; CDR3 DNA: TGCGCCAGCAGCCAAGATTTCCCCGGACAGGGCCCACACAATGAGCAGTTCTTC
clone size: NA; V gene: TRBV27; D gene: NA; J gene: TRBJ1-5; CDR3 protein: CASSLRGGRNQPQHF; CDR3 DNA: TGTGCCAGCAGTTTAAGAGGGGGACGGAATCAGCCCCAGCATTTT
clone size: once; V gene: TRBV19; D gene: NA; J gene: TRBJ2-5; CDR3 protein: CASSISEETQYF; CDR3 DNA: TGTGCCAGTTCAATTAGTGAAGAGACCCAGTACTTC
clone size: NA; V gene: TRBV4-1; D gene: NA; J gene: TRBJ1-6; CDR3 protein: CASSQESWSSYNSPLHF; CDR3 DNA: TGCGCCAGCAGCCAAGAGTCCTGGAGCTCCTATAATTCACCCCTCCACTTT
clone size: NA; V gene: TRBV7-2; D gene: TRBD2; J gene: TRBJ2-2; CDR3 protein: CASSLVGGGPIGELFF; CDR3 DNA: TGTGCCAGCAGCTTAGTCGGGGGAGGGCCCATCGGGGAGCTGTTTTTT
clone size: NA; V gene: TRBV12-3/TRBV12-4; D gene: NA; J gene: TRBJ2-7; CDR3 protein: CASSLVRSYEQYF; CDR3 DNA: TGTGCCAGCAGTTTAGTTCGCTCCTACGAGCAGTACTTC
clone size: NA; V gene: TRBV7-8; D gene: NA; J gene: TRBJ2-7; CDR3 protein: CASSFSTGSYEQYF; CDR3 DNA: TGTGCCAGCAGCTTTTCGACAGGTTCCTACGAGCAGTACTTC
clone size: NA; V gene: TRBV11-3; D gene: NA; J gene: TRBJ2-2; CDR3 protein: CASSLVWGANGELFF; CDR3 DNA: TGTGCCAGCAGCTTAGTATGGGGGGCTAACGGGGAGCTGTTTTTT
clone size: NA; V gene: TRBV6-6; D gene: TRBD1; J gene: TRBJ1-1; CDR3 protein: CASGWDRGNTEAFF; CDR3 DNA: TGTGCCAGCGGCTGGGACAGGGGGAACACTGAAGCTTTCTTT
clone size: NA; V gene: TRBV5-6; D gene: NA; J gene: TRBJ1-3; CDR3 protein: CASSSLEGARGNTIYF; CDR3 DNA: TGTGCCAGCAGCTCCCTGGAAGGGGCGCGTGGAAACACCATATATTTT
clone size: NA; V gene: TRBV6-5; D gene: NA; J gene: TRBJ1-1; CDR3 protein: CASSLGSANTEAFF; CDR3 DNA: TGTGCCAGCAGCCTGGGGTCGGCGAACACTGAAGCTTTCTTT
clone size: NA; V gene: TRBV30; D gene: NA; J gene: TRBJ2-7; CDR3 protein: CAWGLSGVNEQYF; CDR3 DNA: TGTGCCTGGGGGTTGTCGGGAGTCAACGAGCAGTACTTC
clone size: NA; V gene: TRBV7-9; D gene: NA; J gene: TRBJ1-2; CDR3 protein: CASSLRGDGYTF; CDR3 DNA: TGTGCCAGCAGCTTACGAGGGGATGGCTACACCTTC
clone size: NA; V gene: TRBV30; D gene: NA; J gene: TRBJ2-1; CDR3 protein: CAWSVQGSVNEQFF; CDR3 DNA: TGTGCCTGGAGTGTACAGGGATCGGTCAATGAGCAGTTCTTC
clone size: NA; V gene: TRBV18; D gene: NA; J gene: TRBJ2-1; CDR3 protein: CASSSVAGTLNEQFF; CDR3 DNA: TGTGCCAGCTCAAGCGTAGCCGGGACCTTAAATGAGCAGTTCTTC
clone size: NA; V gene: TRBV4-1; D gene: NA; J gene: TRBJ2-2; CDR3 protein: CASSQGTSANTGELFF; CDR3 DNA: TGCGCCAGCAGCCAAGGGACATCCGCGAACACCGGGGAGCTGTTTTTT
clone size: NA; V gene: TRBV19; D gene: NA; J gene: TRBJ1-5; CDR3 protein: CASSPTVASNQPQHF; CDR3 DNA: TGTGCCAGTAGTCCGACAGTTGCCTCGAATCAGCCCCAGCATTTT
clone size: NA; V gene: TRBV10-3; D gene: NA; J gene: TRBJ1-1; CDR3 protein: CAIRGGAEAFF; CDR3 DNA: TGTGCCATCAGGGGGGGGGCCGAAGCTTTCTTT
clone size: NA; V gene: TRBV12-3/TRBV12-4; D gene: NA; J gene: TRBJ2-7; CDR3 protein: CASSSGRQQYF; CDR3 DNA: TGTGCCAGCAGTTCAGGGAGGCAGCAGTACTTC
clone size: NA; V gene: TRBV27; D gene: NA; J gene: TRBJ1-6; CDR3 protein: CASSFRLRGNSPLHF; CDR3 DNA: TGTGCCAGCAGTTTTCGGCTCCGGGGCAATTCACCCCTCCACTTT
clone size: NA; V gene: TRBV5-1; D gene: TRBD1; J gene: TRBJ1-1; CDR3 protein: CASSLGDRGITEAFF; CDR3 DNA: TGCGCCAGCAGCTTAGGCGACAGGGGTATCACTGAAGCTTTCTTT